The T cell receptor (beta chain) described here comes from a study of T-cell reconstitution after alpha-beta-depleted transplantation in children (dated by TCRdb to about 2016). Looking at the study overall: T-cell immune reconstitution after TCRalphabeta/CD19-depleted allogeneic hematopoietic cell transplantation in children was quantitatively tracked in the study by means of TCR repertoire profiling.

CDR1 and CDR2 are read off the germline V gene as MGHDK and SYGVNS. The CDR3 covers 14 residues, taking in both the cysteine and the phenylalanine. CDR3 DNA is the only sequence kept; it has 42 bases, read in frame from the first base. To note about this clonotype: Its specific antigen is unknown. Germline and junction disagree at one end, which may indicate a read error.

The library was generated by PCR. Sequenced on an Illumina HiSeq 2500. To normalize quantification of the TCRbeta repertoire, the TCR libraries were built with molecular barcoding that relied on unique molecular identifiers. TCRdb itself trimmed the public reads at Q25 with fastp, ran MiXCR and retained productive beta chains. Merged by CDR3 protein, the rows form single entries marked with the most common genes and DNA. The sample table contains roughly 350,000 distinct CDR3 sequences; only one count was recorded for about a tenth of them. Roughly 2.5% of the sample belongs to the ten largest clones.

The rearranged chain carries TRBV25-1 and TRBJ2-5; the D segment may tentatively be TRBD1 or TRBD2, each giving 5 matched bases. The TCR originated in a human donor who donated a stem cell graft to a child with acute lymphoblastic leukemia. This specimen consisted of PBMCs from the stem cell graft donor, obtained from the stem cell graft. The DNA is as follows: TGTGCCAGCAGTGACCGGGACGGACAAGCGACCCAGTACTTC. Its product reads: CASSDRDGQATQYF. The entire variable domain, with the stretches around the CDR3 drawn from the reference TRBV25-1 and TRBJ2-5 proteins, is EADIYQTPRYLVIGTGKKITLECSQTMGHDKMYWYQQDPGMELHLIHYSYGVNSTEKGDLSSESTVSRIRTEHFPLTLESARPSHTSQYLCASSDRDGQATQYFGPGTRLLVL.